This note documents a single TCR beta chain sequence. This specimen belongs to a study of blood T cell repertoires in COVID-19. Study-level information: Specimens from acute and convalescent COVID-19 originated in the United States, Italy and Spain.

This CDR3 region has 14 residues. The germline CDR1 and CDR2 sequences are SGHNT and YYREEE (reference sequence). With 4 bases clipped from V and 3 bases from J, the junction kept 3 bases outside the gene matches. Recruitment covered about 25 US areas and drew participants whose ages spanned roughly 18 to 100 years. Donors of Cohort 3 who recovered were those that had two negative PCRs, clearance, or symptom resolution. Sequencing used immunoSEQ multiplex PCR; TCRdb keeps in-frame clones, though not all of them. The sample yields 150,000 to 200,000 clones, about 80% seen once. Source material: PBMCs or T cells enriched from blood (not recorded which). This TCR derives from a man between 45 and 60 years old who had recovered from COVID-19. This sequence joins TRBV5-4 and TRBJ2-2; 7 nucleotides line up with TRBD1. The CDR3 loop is CASSQGQYTGELFF. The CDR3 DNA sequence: TGTGCCAGCAGCCAGGGACAGTACACCGGGGAGCTGTTTTTT.